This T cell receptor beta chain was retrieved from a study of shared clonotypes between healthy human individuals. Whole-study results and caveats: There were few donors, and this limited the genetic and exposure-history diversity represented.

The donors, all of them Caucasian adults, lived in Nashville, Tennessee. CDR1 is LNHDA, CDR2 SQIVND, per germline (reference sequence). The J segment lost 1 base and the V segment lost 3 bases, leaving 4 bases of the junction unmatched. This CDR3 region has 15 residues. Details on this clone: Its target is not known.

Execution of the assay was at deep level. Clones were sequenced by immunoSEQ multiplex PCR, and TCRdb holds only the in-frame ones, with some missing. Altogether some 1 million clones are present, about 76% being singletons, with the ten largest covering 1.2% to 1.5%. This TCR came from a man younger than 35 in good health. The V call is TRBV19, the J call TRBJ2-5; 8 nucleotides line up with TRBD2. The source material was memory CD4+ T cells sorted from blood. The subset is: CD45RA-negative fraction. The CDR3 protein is CASSMQRGGQETQYF. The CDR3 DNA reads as TGTGCCAGTAGTATGCAACGGGGGGGCCAAGAGACCCAGTACTTC.